The next 28 T cell receptor beta chains were all read from a single sample in a study of blood T cell repertoires in COVID-19. Here immunoSEQ multiplex PCR was the method, and the copy in TCRdb shows in-frame clones only, minus some. The repertoire holds some 270,000 clones, 90% seen once, with about 2.1% in the top ten. Sequenced input: peripheral blood. Receptor source: an older woman with COVID-19, enrolled during active disease.

The chain uses TRBV7-9 and TRBJ2-5; D might be TRBD2 (5 bases). The CDR3 length is 13 residues. V was cut by 5 bases and J by 2 bases, with 9 bases left in between. Germline lookup yields CDR1 SEHNR and CDR2 FQNEAQ (reference sequence). CDR3 DNA sequence: TGTGCCAGCAGCGAGGGAGATCAAGAGACCCAGTACTTC. It is translated as CASSEGDQETQYF.

The rearrangement uses TRBV9 and TRBJ2-2; D might be TRBD1 (5 bases). Germline CDR1 is SGDLS and CDR2 is YYNGEE. V was shortened by 4 bases and J by 5 bases, with 18 bases between the two germline ends. The CDR3 extends over 16 amino acids. CDR3 residues: CASSQARAAPTGELFF. Here the CDR3 DNA reads TGTGCCAGCAGCCAAGCCAGGGCGGCACCGACCGGGGAGCTGTTTTTT.

J is TRBJ2-5 and V is TRBV2; TRBD2 is a possible D gene (5 bases). Per germline, CDR1 SNHLY and CDR2 FYNNEI. The CDR3 sequence is 12 residues long. Deletions cut 6 bases from V and 5 bases from J, with 10 bases between. The CDR3 spells CASRVASETQYF. The CDR3 bases are TGTGCCAGCAGAGTAGCGTCGGAGACCCAGTACTTC.

V usage is TRBV15 and J usage is TRBJ1-2; 9 bases are shared with TRBD1. Germline CDR1 LNHNV, CDR2 YYDKDF (reference sequence). The V gene end was trimmed by 0 bases and the J gene end by 2 bases; junction bases not matched to a gene: 4. The CDR3 runs 16 residues. The CDR3 spells CATSRDFGTGNYGYTF. The CDR3 DNA follows: TGTGCCACCAGCAGAGATTTCGGGACAGGGAACTATGGCTACACCTTC.

J is TRBJ2-7 and V is TRBV2, with D tentatively TRBD2 (5 bases). The V end lost 3 bases, the J end lost 0 bases, and 12 bases lay between the germline ends. This CDR3 has 15 amino acids. Germline-derived CDR1 and CDR2 are SNHLY and FYNNEI. The CDR3 bases are TGTGCCAGCAGTGAGAGGGTCCTCAGCTCCTACGAGCAGTACTTC. The encoded protein is CASSERVLSSYEQYF.

The chain employs TRBV25-1 and TRBJ1-3, with D hard to call. The CDR3 spans 13 residues. Trimming pared 2 bases from V and 5 bases from J, leaving 7 bases between. From germline, CDR1 is MGHDK and CDR2 SYGVNS. CDR3 protein: CASSEPVRNTIYF. In DNA form, the CDR3 reads TGTGCCAGCAGTGAACCGGTCAGAAACACCATATATTTT.

J is TRBJ2-2 and V is TRBV7-9, with a possible D match to TRBD1 (5 bases). V lost 5 bases and J 0 bases, leaving 10 bases between the germline ends. The CDR3 has 15 amino acids. Germline V gene lookup returns CDR1 SEHNR and CDR2 FQNEAQ (reference sequence). The CDR3 DNA is TGTGCCAGCAGCAAAGACAGCCCGAACACCGGGGAGCTGTTTTTT. It yields the protein CASSKDSPNTGELFF.

The rearrangement links TRBV7-8 to TRBJ1-2; the D gene is possibly TRBD1 (5 bases). This CDR3 has 13 amino acids. The germline CDR1 and CDR2 sequences are SGHVS and FQNEAQ. The germline V and J ends were trimmed by 0 bases and 7 bases, with 9 bases remaining between them. CDR3 residues: CASSLAREGGYTF. CDR3 coding DNA: TGTGCCAGCAGCTTAGCCAGGGAGGGTGGCTACACCTTC.

The gene calls are TRBV11-2 and TRBJ2-4, with D perhaps matching TRBD2 (5 bases). Germline CDR1 is SGHAT and CDR2 is FQNNGV. This CDR3 is 14 amino acids long. Trimming shortened V by 7 bases and J by 0 bases, and 10 bases separated the two germline ends. The DNA for the CDR3 is TGTGCCAGCACCCCGGGAATAGCCAAAAACATTCAGTACTTC. Translating it yields CASTPGIAKNIQYF.

This chain uses TRBV6-2 or TRBV6-3 with TRBJ1-2, with D perhaps matching TRBD1 (6 bases). The CDR3 consists of 16 residues. Trimming stripped 4 bases from V and 0 bases from J, with 15 bases between. Per germline, CDR1 MNHEY and CDR2 SVGEGT. The CDR3 DNA sequence: TGTGCCAGCAGTTTTCTCGGACAGTCCACTAACTATGGCTACACCTTC. Translated, it gives CASSFLGQSTNYGYTF.

The chain recombines TRBV27 with TRBJ2-2, with a tentative D call TRBD1 (5 bases). CDR3 length: 15 amino acids. Per the germline V gene, CDR1 is MNHEY and CDR2 is SMNVEV (reference sequence). V lost 5 bases and J 7 bases, leaving 17 bases between the germline ends. The CDR3 here is CASSPPPSGNGELFF. CDR3 DNA: TGTGCCAGCAGTCCCCCCCCCTCAGGGAACGGGGAGCTGTTTTTT.

The J gene is TRBJ2-1, the V gene TRBV5-4, with 7 bases identical to TRBD1. The V gene end was trimmed by 4 bases and the J gene end by 6 bases; junction bases not matched to a gene: 4. The length of the CDR3 is 13 residues. CDR1 is SGHNT and CDR2 is YYREEE in the germline V gene (reference sequence). The CDR3 DNA reads as TGTGCCAGCAGCACAACAGGGGTCAATGAGCAGTTCTTC. Encoded protein: CASSTTGVNEQFF.

The table lists this clone with a count of one. The chain recombines TRBV18 with TRBJ1-2; D uncertain. Germline V gene lookup returns CDR1 KGHSH and CDR2 LQKENI. CDR3 length: 14 residues. Trimming shortened V by 2 bases and J by 2 bases, and 9 bases separated the two germline ends. The CDR3 DNA is TGTGCCAGCTCACCAGGGCGGGAAAACTATGGCTACACCTTC. This translates into CASSPGRENYGYTF.

The chain employs TRBV27 and TRBJ2-1; 10 bases map to TRBD2. The CDR3 length is 15 residues. Per the germline V gene, CDR1 is MNHEY and CDR2 is SMNVEV (reference sequence). With V trimmed by 3 bases and J by 9 bases, 8 bases remained unmatched. For the CDR3, the DNA is TGTGCCAGCAGTTTCGCAGCGGGGGGGGTCTTTGAGCAGTTCTTC. It encodes CASSFAAGGVFEQFF.

About this clone: Other DNA variants within this sample encode the same CDR3. This sequence joins TRBV19 and TRBJ1-6; TRBD1 is a possible D gene (6 bases). Germline loops: CDR1 LNHDA, CDR2 SQIVND (reference sequence). CDR3 length: 13 residues. The V and J ends lost 5 bases and 9 bases respectively, with 11 bases between them. The CDR3 region has the DNA TGTGCCAGTAGTTCAGGGGTAGGTTCACCCCTCCACTTT. Its protein is CASSSGVGSPLHF.

This rearrangement joins TRBV9 to TRBJ1-2, with 10 bases identical to TRBD1. V was clipped by 3 bases and J by 7 bases; unmatched bases: 6. This CDR3 comprises 14 residues. CDR1 and CDR2 (germline): SGDLS, YYNGEE. CDR3 in amino acids: CASSADRGLGGYTF. The CDR3 region has the DNA TGTGCCAGCAGCGCTGACAGGGGGCTTGGTGGCTACACCTTC.

This chain connects TRBV15 to TRBJ1-2, with D possibly being TRBD1 (5 bases). The germline gives CDR1 LNHNV, CDR2 YYDKDF (reference sequence). The V end was cut by 0 bases, the J end by 2 bases, with 7 bases between. The length of the CDR3 is 14 residues. As DNA, the CDR3 is TGTGCCACCAGCAGAGAGCGACAGAACTATGGCTACACCTTC. This sequence encodes CATSRERQNYGYTF. Complete variable domain (other parts from reference TRBV15 and TRBJ1-2): DAMVIQNPRYQVTQFGKPVTLSCSQTLNHNVMYWYQQKSSQAPKLLFHYYDKDFNNEADTPDNFQSRRPNTSFCFLDIRSPGLGDTAMYLCATSRERQNYGYTFGSGTRLTVV.

The CDR3 spells CASSKLKETQYF. CDR3 bases: TGTGCCAGCAGCAAGCTAAAAGAGACCCAGTACTTC. The chain carries TRBV21-1 and TRBJ2-5; the table's D gene call, TRBD2, was not cross checked with the DNA. TRBV21-1 is a listed pseudogene. This CDR3 has 12 amino acids.

The rearrangement links TRBV7-8 to TRBJ1-3, with TRBD1 as a possible D gene (5 bases). Trimming removed 1 base from V and 0 bases from J, with 7 bases in between. The CDR3 has 15 residues. Germline V gene data show CDR1 as SGHVS and CDR2 as FQNEAQ. The CDR3 is CASSLGQFSGNTIYF. For the CDR3, the DNA is TGTGCCAGCAGCTTAGGACAGTTCTCTGGAAACACCATATATTTT.

There are a few counts of this clone. CDR3 region: CATSRVVSQGRTEAFF. CDR3 nucleotides: TGTGCCACCAGCAGGGTTGTGTCGCAGGGAAGAACTGAAGCTTTCTTT. The rearrangement links TRBV15 to TRBJ1-1; D is perhaps TRBD1 (5 bases). The V gene lost 3 bases and the J gene lost 5 bases, with 19 bases spanning the gap. Germline assignment: CDR1 LNHNV and CDR2 YYDKDF (reference sequence). This CDR3 spans 16 amino acids.

This chain links TRBV6-1 with TRBJ1-2, with D perhaps matching TRBD1 (6 bases). V lost 4 bases and J lost 7, with 22 bases in between. The CDR3 is made up of 16 amino acids. Germline V gene data show CDR1 as MNHNS and CDR2 as SASEGT. The CDR3 is CASSAGRQGFRSGYTF. DNA for the CDR3: TGTGCCAGCAGTGCCGGGAGGCAGGGGTTTCGGAGTGGCTACACCTTC.

V and J are TRBV2 and TRBJ1-1, with D perhaps matching TRBD1 (6 bases). Germline CDR1 and CDR2: SNHLY and FYNNEI. The CDR3 length is 15 residues. V was pared by 6 bases and J by 10 bases, with 24 bases between. The CDR3 sequence is CASSEGVRSFLPAFF. The CDR3 region has the DNA TGTGCCAGCAGCGAGGGGGTCAGGTCCTTCCTGCCAGCTTTCTTT. The whole variable domain, filled in from reference TRBV2 and TRBJ1-1, reads EPEVTQTPSHQVTQMGQEVILRCVPISNHLYFYWYRQILGQKVEFLVSFYNNEISEKSEIFDDQFSVERPDGSNFTLKIRSTKLEDSAMYFCASSEGVRSFLPAFFGQGTRLTVV.

This sequence joins TRBV6-5 and TRBJ2-7; 8 bases map to TRBD1. V dropped 10 bases and J dropped 3; count of bases not matched to a gene: 14. Germline assignment: CDR1 MNHEY and CDR2 SVGAGI. The CDR3 covers 15 residues. The CDR3 loop is CATTGGDAIGYEQYF. The CDR3 DNA sequence: TGTGCCACCACAGGGGGTGACGCTATAGGCTACGAGCAGTACTTC.

V usage is TRBV19 and J usage is TRBJ1-4; possibly TRBD1 for D (5 bases). This CDR3 has 15 amino acids. Per the germline V gene, CDR1 is LNHDA and CDR2 is SQIVND (reference sequence). V lost 7 bases and J 2 bases, leaving 14 bases between the germline ends. The CDR3 DNA sequence: TGTGCCAGTAATTCAGGGCTCGGGACTAATGAAAAACTGTTTTTT. Translation: CASNSGLGTNEKLFF.

This chain joins TRBV5-5 and TRBJ1-6; TRBD1 aligns across 10 bases. CDR1 is SGHKS and CDR2 is YYEKEE in the germline V gene (reference sequence). The J segment lost 6 bases and the V segment lost 4 bases, leaving 7 bases of the junction unmatched. The CDR3 contains 16 residues. The CDR3 sequence: CASSPSRDRGNSPLHF. CDR3 in DNA: TGTGCCAGCAGCCCAAGCCGGGACAGGGGTAATTCACCCCTCCACTTT.

J is TRBJ2-5 and V is TRBV29-1; TRBD1 might be the D (6 bases). Germline assignment: CDR1 SQVTM and CDR2 ANQGSEA. The CDR3 is made up of 13 amino acids. The V end lost 3 bases, the J end lost 2 bases, and 10 bases lay between the germline ends. For the CDR3, the DNA is TGCAGCGTTGACAGGGGTGGTCAAGAGACCCAGTACTTC. Amino acids: CSVDRGGQETQYF.

This chain connects TRBV6-5 to TRBJ1-2, with 7 bases identical to TRBD1. This CDR3 has 12 amino acids. With 6 bases clipped from V and 4 bases from J, the junction kept 2 bases outside the gene matches. From germline, CDR1 is MNHEY and CDR2 SVGAGI. As DNA, the CDR3 is TGTGCCAGCAGCGACAGGGTCTATGGCTACACCTTC. Encoded protein: CASSDRVYGYTF.

The rearrangement links TRBV7-2 to TRBJ2-1; TRBD2 might be the D (6 bases). CDR1 is SGHTA and CDR2 is FQGNSA in the germline V gene. The CDR3 contains 15 residues. V was pared by 1 base and J by 4 bases, with 11 bases between. Written as DNA, the CDR3 is TGTGCCAGCAGCTTAGACCTCGGAGGGTACAATGAGCAGTTCTTC. Encoded protein: CASSLDLGGYNEQFF.